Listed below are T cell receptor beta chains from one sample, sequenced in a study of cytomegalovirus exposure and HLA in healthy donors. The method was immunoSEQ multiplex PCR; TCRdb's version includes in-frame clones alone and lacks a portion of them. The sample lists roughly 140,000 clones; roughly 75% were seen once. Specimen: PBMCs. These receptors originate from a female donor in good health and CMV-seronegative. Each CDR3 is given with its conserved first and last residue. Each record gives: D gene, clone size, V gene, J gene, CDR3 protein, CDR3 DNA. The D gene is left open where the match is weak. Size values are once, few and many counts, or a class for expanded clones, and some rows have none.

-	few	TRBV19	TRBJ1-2	CASSMRGSYGYTF	TGTGCCAGTAGTATGAGAGGGAGCTATGGCTACACCTTC
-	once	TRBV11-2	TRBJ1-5	CASSQGLGNQPQHF	TGTGCCAGCAGCCAGGGCTTAGGCAATCAGCCCCAGCATTTT
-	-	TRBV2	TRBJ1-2	CASTPGINYGYTF	TGTGCCAGCACCCCGGGGATTAACTATGGCTACACCTTC
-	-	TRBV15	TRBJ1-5	CATSREGGKNQPQHF	TGTGCCACCAGCAGAGAGGGGGGTAAGAATCAGCCCCAGCATTTT
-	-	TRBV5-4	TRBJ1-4	CASSFGPGSTNEKLFF	TGTGCCAGCAGCTTCGGCCCAGGGTCAACTAATGAAAAACTGTTTTTT
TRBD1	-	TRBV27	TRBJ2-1	CASATGGSYNEQFF	TGTGCCAGCGCTACAGGGGGCTCCTACAATGAGCAGTTCTTC
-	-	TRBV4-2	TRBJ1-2	CASSQYDRPRDYGYTF	TGTGCCAGCAGCCAATACGACCGGCCGAGGGATTATGGCTACACCTTC
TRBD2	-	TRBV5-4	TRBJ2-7	CASSLSSGGFSSYEQYF	TGTGCCAGCAGCTTGTCCAGCGGGGGTTTTAGCTCCTACGAGCAGTACTTC
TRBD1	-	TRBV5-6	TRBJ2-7	CASSLRGGDRGSDEQYF	TGTGCCAGCAGCCTCCGGGGGGGGGACAGGGGGAGTGACGAGCAGTACTTC
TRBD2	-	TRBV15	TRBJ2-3	CATSREQLLLAGGIDTQYF	TGTGCCACCAGCAGAGAACAGCTATTACTAGCGGGAGGGATAGATACGCAGTATTTT
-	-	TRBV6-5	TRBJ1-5	CASSLTDSNQPQHF	TGTGCCAGCAGTTTGACAGATTCCAATCAGCCCCAGCATTTT
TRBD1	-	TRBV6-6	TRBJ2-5	CASSKDRVQETQYF	TGTGCCAGCAGCAAAGACAGGGTCCAAGAGACCCAGTACTTC
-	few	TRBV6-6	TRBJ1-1	CASSKRGSTEAFF	TGTGCCAGCAGCAAACGCGGTTCCACTGAAGCTTTCTTT
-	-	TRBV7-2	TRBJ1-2	CASSLAGGLGYTF	TGTGCCAGCAGCTTAGCGGGGGGTCTGGGCTACACCTTC
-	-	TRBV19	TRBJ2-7	CASSIAGEQYF	TGTGCCAGTAGTATAGCGGGCGAGCAGTACTTC
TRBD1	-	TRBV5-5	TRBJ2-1	CASTPRDSLYNEQFF	TGTGCCAGCACGCCTCGGGACAGCCTCTACAATGAGCAGTTCTTC
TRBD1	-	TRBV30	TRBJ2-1	CATSPGTGAYNEQFF	TGTGCCACCTCCCCCGGGACAGGGGCTTACAATGAGCAGTTCTTC
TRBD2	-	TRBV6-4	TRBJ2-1	CASSGEFSGEQFF	TGTGCCAGCAGTGGGGAATTTAGCGGGGAGCAGTTCTTC
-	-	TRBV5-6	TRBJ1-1	CASTGNLRTRNTEAFF	TGTGCCAGTACGGGGAATCTACGGACGAGGAACACTGAAGCTTTCTTT
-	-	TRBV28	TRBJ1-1	CASSLGQGGGGGFF	TGTGCCAGCAGTTTAGGCCAGGGAGGTGGGGGTGGTTTCTTT
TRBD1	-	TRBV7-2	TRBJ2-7	CASSRQGPYYEQYF	TGTGCCAGCAGTCGACAGGGGCCGTACTACGAGCAGTACTTC
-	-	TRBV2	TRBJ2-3	CASLLGPSTDTQYF	TGTGCCAGCCTACTAGGGCCTAGCACAGATACGCAGTATTTT
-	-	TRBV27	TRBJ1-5	CASSPLGPGGGQPQHF	TGTGCCAGCAGCCCCCTCGGCCCCGGGGGGGGTCAGCCCCAGCATTTT
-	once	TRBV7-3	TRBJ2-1	CASSLSGGSSYNEQFF	TGTGCCAGCAGCTTAAGTGGGGGCAGCTCCTACAATGAGCAGTTCTTC
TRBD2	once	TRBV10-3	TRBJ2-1	CAISESLSGRGYNEQFF	TGTGCCATCAGTGAGTCCCTAAGCGGGAGAGGCTACAATGAGCAGTTCTTC
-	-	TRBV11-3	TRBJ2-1	CASSLEWRSEQFF	TGTGCCAGCAGCTTAGAATGGAGGAGTGAGCAGTTCTTC
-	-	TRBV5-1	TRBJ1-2	CASSRGSNYGYTF	TGCGCCAGCAGCCGCGGGTCTAACTATGGCTACACCTTC
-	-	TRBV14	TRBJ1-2	CASSQDPGSYGYPF	TGTGCCAGCAGCCAAGATCCAGGGTCCTATGGCTACCCCTTC
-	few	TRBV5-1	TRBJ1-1	CASSPQTGFDTEAFF	TGCGCCAGCAGCCCCCAAACAGGGTTCGACACTGAAGCTTTCTTT
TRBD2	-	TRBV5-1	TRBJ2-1	CASSWLTSGVTNEQFF	TGCGCCAGCAGCTGGTTGACTAGCGGGGTTACGAATGAGCAGTTCTTC
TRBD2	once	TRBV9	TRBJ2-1	CASSVTGRNNEQFF	TGTGCCAGCAGCGTAACCGGGAGGAACAATGAGCAGTTCTTC
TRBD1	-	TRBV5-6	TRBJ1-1	CASSSTGSPMNTEAFF	TGTGCCAGCAGCTCGACAGGGTCACCTATGAACACTGAAGCTTTCTTT
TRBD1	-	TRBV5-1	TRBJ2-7	CASRGTGNHEQYF	TGCGCCAGCAGAGGGACAGGGAACCACGAGCAGTACTTC
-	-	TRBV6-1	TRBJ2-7	CASSEGQFYEQYF	TGTGCCAGCAGTGAGGGGCAGTTCTACGAGCAGTACTTC
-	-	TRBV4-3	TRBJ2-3	CASSQAGAFTDTQYF	TGCGCCAGCAGCCAGGCGGGGGCGTTCACAGATACGCAGTATTTT
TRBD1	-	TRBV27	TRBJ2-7	CASSRKPGQGSYEQYF	TGTGCCAGCAGTCGCAAACCGGGACAGGGATCCTACGAGCAGTACTTC
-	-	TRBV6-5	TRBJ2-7	CASSGAGRPYEQYF	TGTGCCAGCAGTGGGGCAGGACGGCCCTACGAGCAGTACTTC
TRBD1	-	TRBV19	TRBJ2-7	CASSMEPGQPYEQYF	TGTGCCAGTAGTATGGAACCGGGACAGCCCTACGAGCAGTACTTC
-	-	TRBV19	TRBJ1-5	CASSIAGEGRTQPQHF	TGTGCCAGTAGTATAGCCGGGGAGGGGAGGACGCAGCCCCAGCATTTT
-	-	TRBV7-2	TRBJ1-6	CASSVGTPNNSPLHF	TGTGCCAGCAGCGTCGGGACACCCAATAATTCACCCCTCCACTTT